This entry describes one T cell receptor beta chain. These data belong to a study of blood T cell repertoires in COVID-19. Study-level background: The United States, Italy and Spain were the sources of the acute and convalescent COVID-19 samples. The cDNA or gDNA used as material had been derived from T cells, B-cell-depleted T cells, or PBMCs.

Trimming took off 8 bases at V and 2 bases at J, with 12 bases between the two ends. The germline V gene has CDR1 LNHDA and CDR2 SQIVND (reference sequence). This CDR3 has 13 residues. Original analysis: Reference gene primer amplification gave nucleated cell count estimates. The data were produced by immunoSEQ multiplex PCR, yet TCRdb's version contains in-frame clones alone and is incomplete. The DNA was the basis for D and trimming; V, J and clone size are from that table. The sample has 110,000 to 150,000 clones, approximately 84% seen once. V is TRBV19 and J is TRBJ1-1, with D maybe TRBD1 (6 bases). The TCR comes from a human donor in a cohort sampled during active COVID-19. The sequencing input was peripheral blood. The CDR3 sequence is CASGTGPNTEAFF. The CDR3 nucleotides read TGTGCCAGTGGTACAGGGCCCAACACTGAAGCTTTCTTT.